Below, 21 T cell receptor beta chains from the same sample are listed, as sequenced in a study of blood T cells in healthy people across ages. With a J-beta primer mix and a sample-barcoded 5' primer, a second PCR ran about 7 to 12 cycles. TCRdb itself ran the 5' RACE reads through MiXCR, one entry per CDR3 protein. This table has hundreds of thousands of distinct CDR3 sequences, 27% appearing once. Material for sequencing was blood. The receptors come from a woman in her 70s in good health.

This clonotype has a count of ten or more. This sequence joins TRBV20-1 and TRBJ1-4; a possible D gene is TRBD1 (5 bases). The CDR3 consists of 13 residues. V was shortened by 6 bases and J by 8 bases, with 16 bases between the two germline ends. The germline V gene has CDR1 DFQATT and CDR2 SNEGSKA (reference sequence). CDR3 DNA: TGCAGTGCCACCCTAGGGACTGGGGAAAAACTGTTTTTT. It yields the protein CSATLGTGEKLFF.

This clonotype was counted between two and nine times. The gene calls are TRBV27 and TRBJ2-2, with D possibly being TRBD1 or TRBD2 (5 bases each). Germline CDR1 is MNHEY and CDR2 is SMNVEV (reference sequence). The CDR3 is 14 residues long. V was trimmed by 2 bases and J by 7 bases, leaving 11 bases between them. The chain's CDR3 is CASSLGTPGGELFF. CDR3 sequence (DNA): TGTGCCAGCAGTTTAGGGACCCCTGGCGGGGAGCTGTTTTTT.

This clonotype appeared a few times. As DNA, the CDR3 is TGTGCCAGCAGTCCCCAGGGGGCGGGATTGTACCAAGAGACCCAGTACTTC. Translated: CASSPQGAGLYQETQYF. The chain employs TRBV7-2 and TRBJ2-5; 8 nucleotides align to TRBD1. With V trimmed by 6 bases and J by 0 bases, 12 bases remained unmatched. Germline CDR1 reads SGHTA; CDR2 reads FQGNSA. The CDR3 is 17 residues long. Looking up the rest from reference TRBV7-2 and TRBJ2-5 gives the full variable domain: GAGVSQSPSNKVTEKGKDVELRCDPISGHTALYWYRQSLGQGLEFLIYFQGNSAPDKSGLPSDRFSAERTGGSVSTLTIQRTQQEDSAVYLCASSPQGAGLYQETQYFGPGTRLLVL.

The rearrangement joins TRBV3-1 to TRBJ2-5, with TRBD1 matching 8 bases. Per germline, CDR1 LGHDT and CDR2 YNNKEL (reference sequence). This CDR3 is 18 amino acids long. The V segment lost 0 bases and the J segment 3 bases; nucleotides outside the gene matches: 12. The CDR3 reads CASSQDPDRANYKETQYF. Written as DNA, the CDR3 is TGTGCCAGCAGCCAAGATCCGGACAGGGCCAATTACAAAGAGACCCAGTACTTC.

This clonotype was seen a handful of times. The CDR3 DNA reads TGTGCCAGCAGGGCCATGGACTGGGAACACGTTACTGGAAACACCATATATTTT. Translated, it gives CASRAMDWEHVTGNTIYF. The V call is TRBV12-3 or TRBV12-4, the J call TRBJ1-3, with D unclear. Deletions cut 6 bases from V and 2 bases from J, with 23 bases between. This CDR3 spans 18 amino acids.

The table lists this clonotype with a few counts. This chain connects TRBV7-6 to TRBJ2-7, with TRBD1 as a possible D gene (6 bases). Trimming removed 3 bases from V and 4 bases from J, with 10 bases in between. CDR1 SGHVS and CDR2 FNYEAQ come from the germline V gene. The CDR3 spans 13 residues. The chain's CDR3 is CASSLAQGYEQYF. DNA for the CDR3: TGTGCCAGCAGCTTGGCACAGGGTTACGAGCAGTACTTC.

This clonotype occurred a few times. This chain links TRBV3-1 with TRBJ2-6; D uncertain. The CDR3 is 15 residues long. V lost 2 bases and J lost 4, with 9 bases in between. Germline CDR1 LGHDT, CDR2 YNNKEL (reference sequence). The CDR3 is CASSQLQWGANVLTF. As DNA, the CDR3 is TGTGCCAGCAGCCAACTACAATGGGGGGCCAACGTCCTGACTTTC.

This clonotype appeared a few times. CDR3 residues: CASRGRQTPYEQYF. CDR3 nucleotides: TGTGCCAGCCGGGGACGCCAGACTCCCTACGAGCAGTACTTC. The rearrangement joins TRBV6-5 to TRBJ2-7; the D gene could be TRBD1 or TRBD2 (5 bases each). Trimming removed 8 bases at V and 2 bases at J, with 16 bases between. This CDR3 comprises 14 residues. The germline CDR1 and CDR2 sequences are MNHEY and SVGAGI.

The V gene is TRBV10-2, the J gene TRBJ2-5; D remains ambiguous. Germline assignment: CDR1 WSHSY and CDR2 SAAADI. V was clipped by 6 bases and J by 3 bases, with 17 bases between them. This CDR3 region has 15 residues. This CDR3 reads CASRVRARHEETQYF. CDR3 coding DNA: TGCGCCAGCAGAGTCCGGGCTCGCCACGAAGAGACCCAGTACTTC.

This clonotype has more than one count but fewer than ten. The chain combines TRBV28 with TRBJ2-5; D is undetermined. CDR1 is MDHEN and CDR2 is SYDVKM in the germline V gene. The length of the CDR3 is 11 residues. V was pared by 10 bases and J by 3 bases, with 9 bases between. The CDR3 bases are TGTGCCAACACCACTGAAGAGACCCAGTACTTC. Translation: CANTTEETQYF.

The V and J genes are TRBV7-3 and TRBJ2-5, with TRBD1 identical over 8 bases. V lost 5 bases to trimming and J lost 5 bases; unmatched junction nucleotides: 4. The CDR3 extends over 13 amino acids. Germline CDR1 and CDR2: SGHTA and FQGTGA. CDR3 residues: CASSVQGAETQYF. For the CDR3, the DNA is TGTGCCAGCAGCGTCCAGGGGGCCGAGACCCAGTACTTC. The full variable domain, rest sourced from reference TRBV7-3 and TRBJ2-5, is GAGVSQTPSNKVTEKGKYVELRCDPISGHTALYWYRQSLGQGPEFLIYFQGTGAADDSGLPNDRFFAVRPEGSVSTLKIQRTERGDSAVYLCASSVQGAETQYFGPGTRLLVL.

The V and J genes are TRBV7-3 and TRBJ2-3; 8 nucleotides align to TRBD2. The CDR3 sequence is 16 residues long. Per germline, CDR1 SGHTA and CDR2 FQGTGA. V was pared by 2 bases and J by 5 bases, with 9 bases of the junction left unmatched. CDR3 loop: CASSLGPGLEQDTQYF. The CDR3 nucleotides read TGTGCCAGCAGCTTAGGGCCGGGACTAGAACAAGATACGCAGTATTTT. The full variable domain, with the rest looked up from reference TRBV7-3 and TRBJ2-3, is GAGVSQTPSNKVTEKGKYVELRCDPISGHTALYWYRQSLGQGPEFLIYFQGTGAADDSGLPNDRFFAVRPEGSVSTLKIQRTERGDSAVYLCASSLGPGLEQDTQYFGPGTRLTVL.

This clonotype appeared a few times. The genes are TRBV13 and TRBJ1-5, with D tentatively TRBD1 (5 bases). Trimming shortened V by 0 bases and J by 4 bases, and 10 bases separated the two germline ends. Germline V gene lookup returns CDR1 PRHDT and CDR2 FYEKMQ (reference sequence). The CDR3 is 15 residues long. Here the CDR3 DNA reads TGTGCCAGCAGCTTAGGGGCAGGGCCTAATCAGCCCCAGCATTTT. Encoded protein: CASSLGAGPNQPQHF.

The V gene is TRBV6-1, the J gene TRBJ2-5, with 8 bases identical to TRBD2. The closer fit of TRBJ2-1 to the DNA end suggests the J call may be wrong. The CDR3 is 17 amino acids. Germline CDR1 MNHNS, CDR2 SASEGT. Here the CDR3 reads CASRVSTWVAGTNEQFF. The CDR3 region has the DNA TGTGCCAGCAGGGTCTCGACTTGGGTAGCGGGAACCAATGAGCAGTTCTTC.

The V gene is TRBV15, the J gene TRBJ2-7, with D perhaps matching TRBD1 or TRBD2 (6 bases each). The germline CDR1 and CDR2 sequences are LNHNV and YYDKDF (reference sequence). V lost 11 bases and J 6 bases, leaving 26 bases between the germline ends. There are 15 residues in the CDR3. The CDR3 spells CAESGEEQSGGEQYF. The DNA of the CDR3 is TGTGCCGAGTCAGGGGAGGAGCAGTCAGGTGGCGAGCAGTACTTC.

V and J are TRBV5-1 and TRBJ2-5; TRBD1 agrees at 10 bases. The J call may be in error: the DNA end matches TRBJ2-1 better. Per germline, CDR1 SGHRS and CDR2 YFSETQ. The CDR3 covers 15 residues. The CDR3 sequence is CASSPRTGGSNEQFF. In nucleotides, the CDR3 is TGCGCCAGCAGCCCGCGGACAGGGGGGAGCAATGAGCAGTTCTTC.

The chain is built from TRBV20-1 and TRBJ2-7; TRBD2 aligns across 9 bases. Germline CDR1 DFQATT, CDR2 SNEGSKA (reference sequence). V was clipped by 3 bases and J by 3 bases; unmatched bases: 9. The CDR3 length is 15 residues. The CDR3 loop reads CSASFAGGLNYEQYF. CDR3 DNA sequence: TGCAGTGCTAGTTTCGCGGGAGGGCTCAACTACGAGCAGTACTTC.

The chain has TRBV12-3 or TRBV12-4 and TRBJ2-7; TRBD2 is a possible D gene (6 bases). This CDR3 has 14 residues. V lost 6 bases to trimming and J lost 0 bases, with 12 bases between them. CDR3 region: CASSQTTSSYEQYF. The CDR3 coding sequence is TGTGCCAGCAGCCAAACGACTAGCTCCTACGAGCAGTACTTC.

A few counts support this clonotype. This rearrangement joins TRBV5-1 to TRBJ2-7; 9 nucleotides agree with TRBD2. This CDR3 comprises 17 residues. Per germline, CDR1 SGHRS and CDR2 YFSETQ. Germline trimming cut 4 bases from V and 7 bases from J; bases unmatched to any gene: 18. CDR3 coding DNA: TGCGCCAGCAGCCCGAGCTTCGGGACTAGCAGGAATCGGGAGCAGTACTTC. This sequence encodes CASSPSFGTSRNREQYF.

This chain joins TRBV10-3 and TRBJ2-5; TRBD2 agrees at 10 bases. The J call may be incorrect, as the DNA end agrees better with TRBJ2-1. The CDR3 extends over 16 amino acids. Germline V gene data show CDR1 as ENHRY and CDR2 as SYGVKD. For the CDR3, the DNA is TGTGCCATCAGTGAGTCGACCAGCGGGAGGGCCCATGAGCAGTTCTTC. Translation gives CAISESTSGRAHEQFF.

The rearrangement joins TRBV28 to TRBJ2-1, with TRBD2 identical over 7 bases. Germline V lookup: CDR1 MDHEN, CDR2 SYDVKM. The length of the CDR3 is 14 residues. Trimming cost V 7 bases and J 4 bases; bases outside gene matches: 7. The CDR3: CASTLVGRYNEQFF. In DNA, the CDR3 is TGTGCCAGCACTTTGGTCGGGAGGTACAATGAGCAGTTCTTC.